These 32 T cell receptor beta chains share one sample of origin, sequenced in a study of chemoradiotherapy in HPV16-positive cancers. Some clones are missing from TCRdb's copy, which holds only in-frame ones; the method was immunoSEQ multiplex PCR. The table records under 7,500 clones, approximately 80% of them present only once. The source material was tumor tissue, sampled from a patient who underwent chemoradiotherapy. The receptors shown here come from a human donor with HPV-associated anogenital cancer.

The chain employs TRBV18 and TRBJ1-1; D possibly corresponds to TRBD1 (6 bases). CDR1 and CDR2 from the germline V gene are KGHSH and LQKENI. This CDR3 is 16 amino acids long. Trimming took 0 bases from V and 3 from J, leaving 14 bases between them. The CDR3 reads CASSPPATGGHTEAFF. The CDR3 DNA sequence: TGTGCCAGCTCACCACCGGCGACGGGGGGGCACACTGAAGCTTTCTTT.

This clone is a singleton in its sample. The chain uses TRBV5-6 and TRBJ2-1, with D possibly matching TRBD2 (6 bases). This CDR3 has 13 amino acids. Germline V lookup: CDR1 SGHDT, CDR2 YYEEEE. The V gene lost 6 bases and the J gene lost 10 bases, with 17 bases spanning the gap. CDR3 sequence reads: CASNPGGRGEQFF. Here the CDR3 DNA reads TGTGCCAGCAACCCTGGAGGGCGAGGGGAGCAGTTCTTC. The whole variable domain, remainder taken from reference TRBV5-6 and TRBJ2-1, is DAGVTQSPTHLIKTRGQQVTLRCSPKSGHDTVSWYQQALGQGPQFIFQYYEEEERQRGNFPDRFSGHQFPNYSSELNVNALLLGDSALYLCASNPGGRGEQFFGPGTRLTVL.

This chain connects TRBV27 to TRBJ1-2, with unresolved D. Per germline, CDR1 MNHEY and CDR2 SMNVEV (reference sequence). V lost 3 bases, J lost 2 bases, and 13 bases lay in between. This CDR3 contains 15 residues. The CDR3 DNA is TGTGCCAGCAGTTTTACCGTGGCACCCAACTATGGCTACACCTTC. Translating it yields CASSFTVAPNYGYTF.

The chain employs TRBV5-1 and TRBJ1-1, with 8 bases lining up with TRBD1. This CDR3 region has 13 residues. In germline, CDR1 is SGHRS, CDR2 YFSETQ. J was trimmed by 1 base and V by 9 bases; bases with no gene match: 5. The CDR3 region has the DNA TGCGCCACCAAGACAGGGGCGAACACTGAAGCTTTCTTT. This translates into CATKTGANTEAFF.

The rearrangement links TRBV7-9 to TRBJ1-2; unclear D gene. Germline CDR1 SEHNR, CDR2 FQNEAQ (reference sequence). The CDR3 extends over 13 amino acids. The V and J ends lost 3 bases and 1 base respectively, with 6 bases between them. The CDR3 DNA follows: TGTGCCAGCAGCTTGGGCGGTAACTATGGCTACACCTTC. It is translated as CASSLGGNYGYTF. Looking up the rest from reference TRBV7-9 and TRBJ1-2 gives the full variable domain: DTGVSQNPRHKITKRGQNVTFRCDPISEHNRLYWYRQTLGQGPEFLTYFQNEAQLEKSRLLSDRFSAERPKGSFSTLEIQRTEQGDSAMYLCASSLGGNYGYTFGSGTRLTVV.

The genes are TRBV7-2 and TRBJ2-5; D may be TRBD1 (5 bases). The CDR3 spans 13 residues. Trimming stripped 4 bases from V and 7 bases from J, with 13 bases between. Germline CDR1 is SGHTA and CDR2 is FQGNSA. The CDR3 region is CASSWGRSGTQYF. DNA of the CDR3: TGTGCCAGCAGCTGGGGCAGGAGTGGGACCCAGTACTTC.

The DNA for the CDR3 is TGTGCCATCAGTTTTAGCGGGGGGGATGAGCAGTTCTTC. Protein: CAISFSGGDEQFF. V gene TRBV10-3 combines with J gene TRBJ2-1; 11 nucleotides match TRBD2. With 5 bases clipped from V and 8 bases from J, the junction kept 2 bases outside the gene matches. The CDR3 is 13 residues long. In germline, CDR1 is ENHRY, CDR2 SYGVKD.

The rearrangement uses TRBV6-5 and TRBJ1-2; D might be TRBD1 (5 bases). This CDR3 spans 13 amino acids. Germline V gene lookup returns CDR1 MNHEY and CDR2 SVGAGI. The V gene lost 2 bases and the J gene lost 4 bases, with 8 bases spanning the gap. The CDR3, as DNA: TGTGCCAGCAGTTACCAGGGAGCCTATGGCTACACCTTC. This translates into CASSYQGAYGYTF.

The chain recombines TRBV19 with TRBJ1-2; D unclear. The length of the CDR3 is 14 residues. Trimming stripped 5 bases from V and 4 bases from J, with 14 bases between. Looked up from germline, CDR1 is LNHDA and CDR2 is SQIVND (reference sequence). DNA for the CDR3: TGTGCCAGTAGTCCCAACGTTGGGTCCTATGGCTACACCTTC. The encoded protein is CASSPNVGSYGYTF.

The rearrangement links TRBV19 to TRBJ2-1; 10 bases align to TRBD1. This CDR3 has 14 amino acids. Per the germline V gene, CDR1 is LNHDA and CDR2 is SQIVND (reference sequence). V shed 7 bases and J 3 bases; nucleotides not matched to a gene: 3. Here the CDR3 DNA reads TGTGCCAGTACCCGGACAGGGGGCTACAATGAGCAGTTCTTC. This gives the protein CASTRTGGYNEQFF.

The CDR3 loop reads CASSIDLLRGSQPQHF. Written as DNA, the CDR3 is TGTGCCAGTAGTATAGATCTATTGCGGGGTAGCCAGCCCCAGCATTTT. The chain has TRBV19 and TRBJ1-5; D not certain. Germline V gene lookup returns CDR1 LNHDA and CDR2 SQIVND (reference sequence). V lost 0 bases and J 7 bases, leaving 16 bases between the germline ends. The CDR3 consists of 16 residues.

The V and J genes are TRBV28 and TRBJ1-5; D not certain. Germline-derived CDR1 and CDR2 are MDHEN and SYDVKM. Trimming pared 2 bases from V and 4 bases from J, leaving 9 bases between. This CDR3 comprises 14 residues. CDR3 bases: TGTGCCAGCAGTTTAGCGGCCGAGAATCAGCCCCAGCATTTT. Its translation is CASSLAAENQPQHF. Complete variable domain (other parts from reference TRBV28 and TRBJ1-5): DVKVTQSSRYLVKRTGEKVFLECVQDMDHENMFWYRQDPGLGLRLIYFSYDVKMKEKGDIPEGYSVSREKKERFSLILESASTNQTSMYLCASSLAAENQPQHFGDGTRLSIL.

V usage is TRBV5-4 and J usage is TRBJ1-2; 7 positions agree with TRBD1. CDR3 length: 13 amino acids. CDR1 is SGHNT, CDR2 YYREEE, per germline (reference sequence). V shed 0 bases, J shed 6 bases, and the junction held 2 bases outside the gene matches. The DNA of the CDR3 is TGTGCCAGCAGCTTGGGACAGGGAGATGGCTACACCTTC. Its translation: CASSLGQGDGYTF.

V gene TRBV9 combines with J gene TRBJ2-3, with D uncertain. The CDR3 consists of 18 residues. V shed 4 bases and J shed 2 bases, with 23 bases lying between them. Germline V gene lookup returns CDR1 SGDLS and CDR2 YYNGEE. CDR3 bases: TGTGCCAGCAGCCCATCCCGAAGTCCTTACAGAGTCACAGATACGCAGTATTTT. Its translation: CASSPSRSPYRVTDTQYF.

The chain joins TRBV27 to TRBJ2-2; D call uncertain. Trimming took 4 bases from V and 7 from J, leaving 10 bases between them. This CDR3 has 13 amino acids. Germline CDR1 reads MNHEY; CDR2 reads SMNVEV (reference sequence). This CDR3 reads CASSSQTGGELFF. DNA of the CDR3: TGTGCCAGCAGTTCTCAAACTGGCGGGGAGCTGTTTTTT.

This chain uses TRBV13 with TRBJ1-1; D perhaps matches TRBD1 (5 bases). Between the trimmed V and J ends, which lost 6 bases and 6 bases, there was a span of 23 bases. This CDR3 region has 16 residues. Germline CDR1 is PRHDT and CDR2 is FYEKMQ (reference sequence). The CDR3 is CASRGTYGTDGPEAFF. CDR3 in DNA: TGTGCCAGCAGGGGGACGTACGGAACGGACGGCCCTGAAGCTTTCTTT. Full variable domain (rest looked up from reference TRBV13 and TRBJ1-1): AAGVIQSPRHLIKEKRETATLKCYPIPRHDTVYWYQQGPGQDPQFLISFYEKMQSDKGSIPDRFSAQQFSDYHSELNMSSLELGDSALYFCASRGTYGTDGPEAFFGQGTRLTVV.

The V and J genes are TRBV5-1 and TRBJ2-2; 11 bases line up with TRBD1. CDR1 and CDR2 (germline): SGHRS, YFSETQ. The trim removed 5 bases at V and 5 bases at J, leaving 11 bases unmatched. The CDR3 extends over 17 amino acids. CDR3 nucleotide sequence: TGCGCCAGCAGTCAACTCCCCGGACAGGGGGCAACCGGGGAGCTGTTTTTT. This translates into CASSQLPGQGATGELFF.

This clone turned up a few times. The gene calls are TRBV5-1 and TRBJ1-1; maybe TRBD1 (5 bases). Trimming shortened V by 4 bases and J by 6 bases, and 16 bases separated the two germline ends. Germline V CDR1 and CDR2: SGHRS, YFSETQ. CDR3 length: 14 amino acids. CDR3 protein: CASSAGTGGAEAFF. The CDR3 DNA reads as TGCGCCAGCAGCGCTGGGACGGGAGGCGCTGAAGCTTTCTTT.

The rearrangement joins TRBV7-8 to TRBJ1-1; maybe TRBD1 (6 bases). Germline V gene sequence: CDR1 SGHVS, CDR2 FQNEAQ. The V end was cut by 2 bases, the J end by 1 base, with 14 bases between. The CDR3 length is 16 residues. The CDR3 nucleotides read TGTGCCAGCAGCTTAAGGCTACAGGGTGGGAACACTGAAGCTTTCTTT. Its protein is CASSLRLQGGNTEAFF.

This sequence joins TRBV5-5 and TRBJ2-3; 8 positions match TRBD2. CDR1 is SGHKS, CDR2 YYEKEE, per germline (reference sequence). V lost 2 bases to trimming and J lost 2 bases; unmatched junction nucleotides: 4. This CDR3 spans 15 amino acids. As DNA, the CDR3 is TGTGCCAGCAGCTTACCGGGGGGGATCACAGATACGCAGTATTTT. Residues: CASSLPGGITDTQYF.

The chain combines TRBV5-5 with TRBJ1-1; D remains ambiguous. This CDR3 contains 12 residues. The V gene lost 0 bases and the J gene lost 10 bases, with 10 bases spanning the gap. The germline V gene has CDR1 SGHKS and CDR2 YYEKEE (reference sequence). The CDR3 here is CASSLAWEGAFF. The CDR3, as DNA: TGTGCCAGCAGCTTGGCATGGGAGGGAGCTTTCTTT.

This chain uses TRBV6-4 with TRBJ2-3; 11 positions match TRBD2. The germline CDR1 and CDR2 sequences are MRHNA and SNTAGT. V shed 4 bases and J 2 bases; nucleotides not matched to a gene: 2. CDR3 size: 15 residues. The CDR3 here is CASSVSGGATDTQYF. Written as DNA, the CDR3 is TGTGCCAGCAGTGTTAGCGGGGGGGCCACAGATACGCAGTATTTT.

This clone was seen a handful of times. The chain couples TRBV6-5 to TRBJ1-1; weak D call: TRBD1 (5 bases). V lost 0 bases to trimming and J lost 1 base, with 9 bases between them. The CDR3 length is 15 residues. Germline values: CDR1 MNHEY, CDR2 SVGAGI. CDR3 DNA: TGTGCCAGCAGTTACTCCCACGGACAGAACACTGAAGCTTTCTTT. It is translated as CASSYSHGQNTEAFF.

J is TRBJ1-6 and V is TRBV28, with D perhaps matching TRBD1 (5 bases). V was pared by 1 base and J by 0 bases, with 16 bases between. The length of the CDR3 is 19 residues. Per germline, CDR1 MDHEN and CDR2 SYDVKM. The CDR3 sequence: CASSLFVVGRDSYNSPLHF. CDR3 sequence (DNA): TGTGCCAGCAGTTTATTCGTGGTCGGCAGGGACTCCTATAATTCACCCCTCCACTTT.

In nucleotides, the CDR3 is TGTGCCAGCAGTGACTCGCTCGATCCCGGATCACCCCTCCACTTT. It is translated as CASSDSLDPGSPLHF. V is TRBV6-4 and J is TRBJ1-6; D is unresolved. V gave up 0 bases and J gave up 10 bases, with 13 bases separating them. Per germline, CDR1 MRHNA and CDR2 SNTAGT. CDR3 length: 15 amino acids.

The J gene is TRBJ2-7, the V gene TRBV13; D is possibly TRBD1 (6 bases). This CDR3 comprises 13 residues. V lost 6 bases, J lost 6 bases, and 15 bases lay in between. CDR1 and CDR2 from the germline V gene are PRHDT and FYEKMQ (reference sequence). The CDR3 here is CASRPYTGSEQYF. Written as DNA, the CDR3 is TGTGCCAGCAGGCCTTATACAGGGTCCGAGCAGTACTTC.

The V call is TRBV4-1, the J call TRBJ1-6; the match to TRBD1 covers 7 bases. The germline V gene encodes CDR1 MGHRA and CDR2 YSYEKL. The CDR3 has 15 residues. V was clipped by 2 bases and J by 5 bases; unmatched bases: 3. CDR3 amino acids: CASSQQTGNNSPLHF. The CDR3 coding sequence is TGCGCCAGCAGCCAACAGACAGGGAATAATTCACCCCTCCACTTT.

J is TRBJ1-1 and V is TRBV28; tentative D call: TRBD1 (5 bases). There are 15 residues in the CDR3. With 6 bases removed from V and 2 bases from J, the gap between germline ends came to 16 bases. The germline gives CDR1 MDHEN, CDR2 SYDVKM. The CDR3 loop is CASSPRARFNTEAFF. In DNA form, the CDR3 reads TGTGCCAGCAGCCCCAGGGCGAGGTTCAACACTGAAGCTTTCTTT.

This rearrangement joins TRBV19 to TRBJ1-3; D not certain. V shed 4 bases and J shed 2 bases, with 12 bases lying between them. This CDR3 has 15 residues. Germline-derived CDR1 and CDR2 are LNHDA and SQIVND (reference sequence). The CDR3 coding sequence is TGTGCCAGTAGTACACAGAGGCGGCCTGGAAACACCATATATTTT. It translates to CASSTQRRPGNTIYF.

The rearrangement uses TRBV5-4 and TRBJ1-1; TRBD1 might be the D (6 bases). Germline values: CDR1 SGHNT, CDR2 YYREEE (reference sequence). The CDR3 length is 15 residues. V lost 4 bases and J lost 1, with 14 bases in between. The CDR3 DNA sequence: TGTGCCAGCAGCCCGAAGGGCAGGGGGAACACTGAAGCTTTCTTT. Amino acids: CASSPKGRGNTEAFF. Together with reference TRBV5-4 and TRBJ1-1, the CDR3 gives the full variable domain: ETGVTQSPTHLIKTRGQQVTLRCSSQSGHNTVSWYQQALGQGPQFIFQYYREEENGRGNFPPRFSGLQFPNYSSELNVNALELDDSALYLCASSPKGRGNTEAFFGQGTRLTVV.

The chain recombines TRBV29-1 with TRBJ1-2, with D hard to call. Trimming took off 7 bases at V and 0 bases at J, with 15 bases between the two ends. Looked up from germline, CDR1 is SQVTM and CDR2 is ANQGSEA. This CDR3 contains 14 residues. This CDR3 is CSARAGPSNYGYTF. DNA for the CDR3: TGCAGCGCTCGGGCGGGTCCTTCTAACTATGGCTACACCTTC.

The chain employs TRBV2 and TRBJ1-1, with no clear D. Looked up from germline, CDR1 is SNHLY and CDR2 is FYNNEI. V was cut by 4 bases and J by 4 bases, with 10 bases left in between. This CDR3 region has 13 residues. The CDR3 loop reads CASSVDGVTEAFF. The CDR3 DNA sequence: TGTGCCAGCAGTGTTGACGGCGTCACTGAAGCTTTCTTT.